This TCR beta chain is from a study of cytomegalovirus exposure and HLA in healthy donors. Concerning this clone itself: Its antigen is not known.

Amplification used 60 Vbeta primers and 13 Jbeta primers. The data were produced by immunoSEQ multiplex PCR, yet TCRdb's version contains in-frame clones alone and is incomplete. The table has about 85,000 clones, approximately 80% seen once. The study, taken as a whole, reports: V- and J-gene trimming of TCR beta was linked (in a later analysis) to a missense DCLRE1C variant. Productive status was seen about 87% or about 30% of the time for most TCR beta V segments in an earlier analysis. As immune exposure information, only CMV serostatus was available.

Trimming removed 4 bases at V and 3 bases at J, with 8 bases between. CDR1 and CDR2 from the germline V gene are SGHNT and YYREEE (reference sequence). CDR3 size: 12 residues. The gene calls are TRBV5-4 and TRBJ2-7; D unresolved. The specimen sequenced was PBMCs. The sequence came from a man aged 45-65 years in good health and CMV-seropositive. The DNA for the CDR3 is TGTGCCAGCAGCCAAGGCGGCTACGAGCAGTACTTC. Encoded protein: CASSQGGYEQYF. Full variable domain (missing parts from reference TRBV5-4 and TRBJ2-7): ETGVTQSPTHLIKTRGQQVTLRCSSQSGHNTVSWYQQALGQGPQFIFQYYREEENGRGNFPPRFSGLQFPNYSSELNVNALELDDSALYLCASSQGGYEQYFGPGTRLTVT.